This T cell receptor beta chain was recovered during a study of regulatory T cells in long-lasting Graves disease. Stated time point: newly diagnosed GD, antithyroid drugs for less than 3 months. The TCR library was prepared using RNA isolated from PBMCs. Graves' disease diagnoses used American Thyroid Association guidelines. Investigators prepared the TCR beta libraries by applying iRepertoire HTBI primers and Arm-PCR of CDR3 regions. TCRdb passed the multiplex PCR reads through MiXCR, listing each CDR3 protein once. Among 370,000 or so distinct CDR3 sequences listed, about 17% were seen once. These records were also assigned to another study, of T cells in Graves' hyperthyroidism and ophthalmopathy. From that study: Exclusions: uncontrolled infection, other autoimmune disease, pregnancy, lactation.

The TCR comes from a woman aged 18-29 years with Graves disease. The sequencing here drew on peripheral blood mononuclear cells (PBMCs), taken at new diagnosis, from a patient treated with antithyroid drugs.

The CDR3 loop reads CASSTTRGLDTEAFF. DNA of the CDR3: TGTGCCAGTAGTACGACCAGGGGGCTCGACACTGAAGCTTTCTTT. The J gene is TRBJ1-1, the V gene TRBV19; 8 bases fit TRBD1. CDR3 length equals 15 residues. Trimming at V came to 4 bases and at J to 3 bases, leaving 7 bases not matched to a gene. In germline, CDR1 is LNHDA, CDR2 SQIVND (reference sequence).